Below are 21 T cell receptor beta chains sequenced from a single sample in a study of T cells in women clearing cervical HPV infection. Some clones are missing from TCRdb's copy, which holds only in-frame ones; the method was immunoSEQ multiplex PCR. The sample data list about 20,000 clones. Sample: blood buffy coat. Receptors originate from a woman aged 18-69 years with a cervical HPV16 infection that either progressed to CIN3+ or cleared (not recorded which).

Concerning this clone itself: The read ends 3 residues early relative to the CDR3; the germline J gene fills the gap. The chain carries TRBV7-6 and TRBJ1-6, with no clear D. Trimming took off 2 bases at V and 8 bases at J, with 7 bases between the two ends. The CDR3 has 13 residues. Germline assignment: CDR1 SGHVS and CDR2 FNYEAQ. The chain's CDR3 is CASSLRLDSPLHF. The sequenced CDR3 bases are TGTGCCAGCAGCTTAAGGCTCGATTCACCC.

About this clone: One junction end does not reproduce the germline sequence, and a read error may be involved. The CDR3 extends 3 residues past the end of the read, so its final part is completed from the germline J gene. V and J are TRBV4-2 and TRBJ2-7, with 7 bases aligning to TRBD1. The germline V gene has CDR1 LGHNA and CDR2 YNFKEQ. The CDR3 is 15 residues long. The covered CDR3 bases are TGCGCCAGCAGCCACTACAGGGGCCAGACCTACGAG. It is translated as CASSHYRGQTYE. In full, the CDR3 is CASSHYRGQTYEQYF.

In the case of this clone: The read is 3 residues too short to cover the CDR3 end, so that end is filled in from the germline J gene. The chain recombines TRBV6-2 or TRBV6-3 with TRBJ2-1; TRBD2 matches 8 bases. V dropped 8 bases and J dropped 4; count of bases not matched to a gene: 10. Germline CDR1 and CDR2: MNHEY and SVGEGT. The CDR3 consists of 15 residues. The CDR3 sequence: CASHLTGGPYNEQFF. The DNA read from the CDR3 is TGTGCCAGCCATCTAACGGGGGGGCCTTACAATGAG.

Remarks on this clone: Read sequence stops 3 residues before the CDR3 end, and the germline J gene provides the missing end. The chain couples TRBV30 to TRBJ1-4; no clear D gene. The CDR3 length is 13 residues. Germline CDR1 GTSNPN, CDR2 SVGIG (reference sequence). The covered CDR3 bases are TGTGCCTGGGGTCGAGACATCTATTCACCA. Its translation is CAWGRDIYSP. The whole CDR3 protein reads CAWGRDIYSPLFF.

As for this clone: The read falls 3 residues short of the CDR3 end, and the missing part is taken from the germline J gene. The V gene is TRBV20-1, the J gene TRBJ2-3, with 12 bases that match TRBD1. Germline values: CDR1 DFQATT, CDR2 SNEGSKA (reference sequence). J gave up 5 bases and V 3 bases, and 12 bases lay outside the gene matches. The CDR3 contains 17 residues. The covered CDR3 bases are TGCAGTGCTAGTCCCCGGGACAGGGGGCGCGTGGGAGATACG. Its translation: CSASPRDRGRVGDT. The CDR3 in its entirety is CSASPRDRGRVGDTQYF.

As concerns this clone: The CDR3 end falls 3 residues outside the read, so it is completed with the germline J gene. The chain carries TRBV2 and TRBJ2-3, with D uncertain. Per germline, CDR1 SNHLY and CDR2 FYNNEI. This CDR3 spans 10 amino acids. The V gene lost 8 bases and the J gene lost 7 bases, with 7 bases spanning the gap. The sequenced CDR3 bases are TGTGCCAGCGATAACAATACG. Translated: CASDNNT. Given in full, the CDR3 is CASDNNTQYF.

With respect to this clone: The CDR3 is cut off 3 residues early in the read; its end comes from the germline J gene. The chain joins TRBV3-1 (or the pseudogene TRBV3-2) to TRBJ2-4; TRBD2 aligns across 7 bases. The length of the CDR3 is 13 residues. Germline V gives CDR1 LGHDT, CDR2 YNNKEL (reference sequence). The CDR3 sequence is CASSPSGTTIQYF. The part of the CDR3 DNA that was read is TGTGCCAGCAGCCCCTCCGGGACTACTATT.

In the case of this clone: The read finishes 3 residues shy of the CDR3 end, and the germline J gene is used to complete it. The chain combines TRBV6-1 with TRBJ2-3; a weak D match, TRBD1 (6 bases). The CDR3 covers 14 residues. The V gene's germline CDR1 is MNHNS and CDR2 SASEGT. V lost 4 bases, J lost 4 bases, and 12 bases lay in between. This CDR3 is CASSVGTPADTQYF. The part of the CDR3 DNA that was read is TGTGCCAGCAGTGTCGGGACACCGGCAGATACG.

The CDR3 protein is CASSLTDSSYNDYTF. CDR3 bases read: TGTGCCAGCTCACTCACGGACAGCTCCTACAATGAC. The rearrangement uses TRBV18 and TRBJ1-2, with a weak D call TRBD1 (6 bases). The CDR3 extends 3 residues past the end of the read, so its final part is completed from the germline J gene. In germline, CDR1 is KGHSH, CDR2 LQKENI. The CDR3 contains 15 residues.

A remark on this clone: The DNA ends 3 residues before the CDR3 does, and the rest of the CDR3 is filled in from the germline J gene. This rearrangement joins TRBV7-9 to TRBJ1-2; perhaps TRBD1 as D (5 bases). The germline gives CDR1 SEHNR, CDR2 FQNEAQ (reference sequence). The CDR3 is 12 amino acids. The sequenced part of the CDR3 DNA is TGTGCCAGCAGCTTGGACAATTACGAC. Its translation is CASSLDNYD. The complete CDR3 reads CASSLDNYDYTF.

This clone is identified as large from frequency. The CDR3 goes on 3 residues after the read ends, and that part is filled in from the germline J gene. V and J are TRBV18 and TRBJ2-3; 11 nucleotides agree with TRBD1. V was pared by 3 bases and J by 0 bases, with 8 bases of the junction left unmatched. The CDR3 extends over 18 amino acids. Germline V CDR1 and CDR2: KGHSH, LQKENI. The CDR3 region is CASSPRTGGAGSTDTQYF. Incomplete CDR3 DNA: TGTGCCAGCTCACCCCGGACAGGGGGCGCGGGGAGCACAGATACG.

As for this clone: The read ends 3 residues before the CDR3 terminus; that terminus is restored from the germline J gene. The V and J genes are TRBV19 and TRBJ1-1; a weak D match, TRBD1 (6 bases). Germline V CDR1 and CDR2: LNHDA, SQIVND (reference sequence). With 4 bases removed from V and 1 base from J, the gap between germline ends came to 10 bases. This CDR3 is built from 14 residues. The CDR3 protein is CASSKSTGNTEAFF. The CDR3 DNA, read in part, is TGTGCCAGTAGTAAATCGACAGGGAACACTGAA.

About this clone: The DNA ends 3 residues before the CDR3 does, and the rest of the CDR3 is filled in from the germline J gene. This chain connects TRBV2 to TRBJ2-2; TRBD1 matches 7 bases. Germline V gene data show CDR1 as SNHLY and CDR2 as FYNNEI. This CDR3 is built from 14 residues. The chain's CDR3 is CASTQGQLNSPLFF. The part of the CDR3 DNA that was read is TGTGCCAGCACCCAGGGACAGCTTAATTCACCG.

A word on this clone: The read terminates 3 residues ahead of where the CDR3 ends, so the germline J gene completes it. The rearrangement joins TRBV10-3 to TRBJ2-2, with D perhaps TRBD2 (6 bases). Germline V gene lookup returns CDR1 ENHRY and CDR2 SYGVKD. CDR3 length: 15 amino acids. CDR3 DNA (partial): TGTGCCATCAGTGATCCGGGGGTCGGGAATGAAAAG. This gives the protein CAISDPGVGNEK. The CDR3 as a whole reads CAISDPGVGNEKLFF.

As for this clone: The read gets to within 3 residues of the CDR3 end, and the germline J gene fills in the rest. This rearrangement joins TRBV2 to TRBJ1-6; D possibly corresponds to TRBD1 (5 bases). Trimming took off 0 bases at V and 9 bases at J, with 9 bases between the two ends. Looked up from germline, CDR1 is SNHLY and CDR2 is FYNNEI. CDR3 length: 14 residues. The CDR3 bases that were read are TGTGCCAGCAGTGAAGCAGGGGCGGCTTCACCC. This sequence encodes CASSEAGAASP. The full CDR3 protein reads CASSEAGAASPLHF.

Worth noting for this clone: Read data end 3 residues before the CDR3 end; the end is taken from the germline J gene. The chain joins TRBV28 to TRBJ1-2; 9 bases are shared with TRBD1. CDR1 is MDHEN, CDR2 SYDVKM, per germline. This CDR3 region has 13 residues. J gave up 7 bases and V 6 bases, and 6 bases lay outside the gene matches. The sequenced CDR3 bases are TGTGCCAGCAGACAGGGGGCAGGGGTTGGC. This encodes CASRQGAGVG. The CDR3 reads in full as CASRQGAGVGYTF.

In the case of this clone: The CDR3 goes on 3 residues after the read ends, and that part is filled in from the germline J gene. The chain recombines TRBV7-3 with TRBJ1-2; tentatively, D is TRBD1 (6 bases). This CDR3 comprises 16 residues. Deletions cut 1 base from V and 4 bases from J, with 16 bases between. Germline V gene data show CDR1 as SGHTA and CDR2 as FQGTGA. The part of the CDR3 DNA that was read is TGTGCCAGCAGCTTAAAAGCCCTCGTAGGGGGCTATGGC. Its protein is CASSLKALVGGYG. From start to end, the CDR3 is CASSLKALVGGYGYTF.

Regarding this clone: The read ends 3 residues shy of where the CDR3 ends; the end is completed using the germline J gene. The rearrangement links TRBV2 to TRBJ2-3, with 14 bases lining up with TRBD2. Germline CDR1 is SNHLY and CDR2 is FYNNEI. This CDR3 contains 16 residues. The CDR3 DNA, read in part, is TGTGCCAGCAGTGGGACTAGCGGGGGGTACCAAGAGACG. It encodes CASSGTSGGYQET. The entire CDR3 protein is CASSGTSGGYQETQYF.

Comments on this clone: The DNA ends 3 residues before the CDR3 does, and the rest of the CDR3 is filled in from the germline J gene. The gene calls are TRBV28 and TRBJ2-3; D is undetermined. The germline V gene has CDR1 MDHEN and CDR2 SYDVKM. CDR3 size: 12 residues. The sequenced CDR3 bases are TGTGCCAGCAGTTTAGCAGGTCAGCCG. Protein: CASSLAGQP. The full CDR3 protein is CASSLAGQPQYF.

On this clone itself: The DNA ends 3 residues before the CDR3 does, and the rest of the CDR3 is filled in from the germline J gene. V usage is TRBV20-1 and J usage is TRBJ1-6, with D unresolved. There are 14 residues in the CDR3. Germline values: CDR1 DFQATT, CDR2 SNEGSKA (reference sequence). V lost 6 bases to trimming and J lost 7 bases, with 16 bases between them. The part of the CDR3 DNA that was read is TGCAGTGCCCGCGAGCCACGGGGAAATTCACCC. It specifies CSAREPRGNSP. The whole CDR3 reads CSAREPRGNSPLHF.

Concerning this clone: The read gets to within 3 residues of the CDR3 end, and the germline J gene fills in the rest. This chain links TRBV7-3 with TRBJ1-1; the D is unclear. V was clipped by 3 bases and J by 7 bases, with 15 bases between them. In germline, CDR1 is SGHTA, CDR2 FQGTGA. This CDR3 has 14 amino acids. The CDR3 loop is CASSLGGVWDEAFF. The CDR3 bases that were read are TGTGCCAGCAGCTTGGGCGGGGTCTGGGATGAA.